Below are 29 T cell receptor beta chains sequenced from a single sample in a study of blood T cells in healthy people across ages. The second PCR ran about 6 to 12 cycles with a sample-barcoded 5' primer and J-beta primers. TCRdb re-derived calls from the 5' RACE reads in MiXCR, one entry per CDR3 protein. The table records about 1.6 million distinct CDR3 sequences, about 35% of them present only once. Sequenced: blood. The receptors were sampled from a woman aged 25 to 39 in good health.

This clonotype was seen a few times. The chain has TRBV28 and TRBJ2-5, with a tentative D call TRBD1 (6 bases). This CDR3 is 16 amino acids long. Trimming left V 3 bases short and J 5 bases short, with 19 bases between. CDR1 and CDR2 from the germline V gene are MDHEN and SYDVKM. CDR3 sequence reads: CASSFSGGVNRETQYF. CDR3 in DNA: TGTGCCAGCAGTTTCTCTGGGGGCGTTAACCGGGAGACCCAGTACTTC.

The chain uses TRBV20-1 and TRBJ2-5; TRBD2 agrees at 10 bases. This CDR3 comprises 17 residues. V trimming: 1 base; J trimming: 2 bases; junction bases outside the gene matches: 10. The germline V gene has CDR1 DFQATT and CDR2 SNEGSKA (reference sequence). The CDR3 loop reads CSARAVSGGLKQETQYF. DNA of the CDR3: TGCAGTGCTAGAGCGGTTAGCGGGGGGCTAAAACAAGAGACCCAGTACTTC.

The rearrangement links TRBV28 to TRBJ2-1, with D perhaps TRBD1 or TRBD2 (5 bases each). The germline gives CDR1 MDHEN, CDR2 SYDVKM. The CDR3 is 13 residues long. Trimming shortened V by 9 bases and J by 4 bases, and 13 bases separated the two germline ends. The chain's CDR3 is CASSGRTYNEQFF. CDR3 in DNA: TGTGCCAGTTCGGGACGGACATACAATGAGCAGTTCTTC.

V is TRBV10-3 and J is TRBJ1-2, with TRBD1 as a possible D gene (5 bases). Germline V lookup: CDR1 ENHRY, CDR2 SYGVKD. With 3 bases removed from V and 8 bases from J, the gap between germline ends came to 10 bases. The CDR3 sequence is 12 residues long. This CDR3 is CAISDREGGYTF. The CDR3 region has the DNA TGTGCCATCAGTGACAGGGAGGGCGGCTACACCTTC.

The chain recombines TRBV6-1 with TRBJ2-7; TRBD2 matches at 9 bases. With 8 bases clipped from V and 3 bases from J, the junction kept 8 bases outside the gene matches. This CDR3 spans 14 amino acids. From germline, CDR1 is MNHNS and CDR2 SASEGT. CDR3 residues: CASCSNSGSYEQYF. In DNA, the CDR3 is TGTGCCAGCTGTTCCAATAGCGGGAGCTACGAGCAGTACTTC.

This chain connects TRBV3-1 to TRBJ1-1, with D uncertain. The CDR3 length is 15 residues. V lost 1 base, J lost 3 bases, and 12 bases lay in between. Germline V lookup: CDR1 LGHDT, CDR2 YNNKEL (reference sequence). CDR3 protein: CASSQGAGLHTEAFF. In DNA form, the CDR3 reads TGTGCCAGCAGCCAAGGGGCCGGGCTTCACACTGAAGCTTTCTTT.

The rearrangement links TRBV4-2 to TRBJ2-1, with 11 bases fitting TRBD2. V dropped 0 bases and J dropped 0; count of bases not matched to a gene: 7. This CDR3 region has 19 residues. CDR1 and CDR2 from the germline V gene are LGHNA and YNFKEQ. CDR3 bases: TGTGCCAGCAGCCAAGATATTTCTAGCGGGAGGAGCTCCTACAATGAGCAGTTCTTC. Its translation: CASSQDISSGRSSYNEQFF.

The rearrangement uses TRBV15 and TRBJ1-2; 7 positions match TRBD1. Trimming cost V 7 bases and J 4 bases; bases outside gene matches: 6. The CDR3 length is 13 residues. CDR1 LNHNV and CDR2 YYDKDF come from the germline V gene (reference sequence). CDR3 sequence reads: CATNEDRSYGYTF. The CDR3 DNA follows: TGTGCCACCAATGAGGACAGGAGCTATGGCTACACCTTC. Filled out from reference TRBV15 and TRBJ1-2, the complete variable domain reads DAMVIQNPRYQVTQFGKPVTLSCSQTLNHNVMYWYQQKSSQAPKLLFHYYDKDFNNEADTPDNFQSRRPNTSFCFLDIRSPGLGDTAMYLCATNEDRSYGYTFGSGTRLTVV.

Of note for this clonotype: A read error may account for a junction end that differs from germline. The genes are TRBV5-1 and TRBJ2-7, with 7 bases that match TRBD1. Germline V gene lookup returns CDR1 SGHRS and CDR2 YFSETQ. CDR3 size: 14 residues. The CDR3 coding sequence is TGCGCCAGCAGGATGACAGGGTTCGGCTACGAGCAGCACTTC. Protein sequence: CASRMTGFGYEQHF.

The chain carries TRBV25-1 and TRBJ1-5; D gene unclear. The CDR3 loop spans 9 amino acids. Germline CDR1 and CDR2: MGHDK and SYGVNS. V was pared by 11 bases and J by 4 bases, with 3 bases between. CDR3 region: CARNQPQHF. DNA for the CDR3: TGTGCCCGTAATCAGCCCCAGCATTTT.

Details on this clonotype: This sequence may be a read error, since a much larger clone differs from it by one base. The V call is TRBV4-2, the J call TRBJ2-3; 10 positions match TRBD2. The CDR3 is 16 amino acids. The J segment lost 4 bases and the V segment lost 0 bases, leaving 4 bases of the junction unmatched. CDR1 and CDR2 (germline): LGHNA, YNFKEQ. In DNA, the CDR3 is TGTGCCAGCAGCCAAGACCCAAGCGGGAGGGCAGATACGCAGTATTTT. It specifies CASSQDPSGRADTQYF.

The chain uses TRBV5-1 and TRBJ2-7; 8 bases are a match to TRBD2. Germline trimming cut 4 bases from V and 0 bases from J; bases unmatched to any gene: 12. CDR3 size: 17 residues. Germline V gene data show CDR1 as SGHRS and CDR2 as YFSETQ. CDR3 coding DNA: TGCGCCAGCAGCGCCACCCCTAGCGGGCCGAGCTCCTACGAGCAGTACTTC. The encoded protein is CASSATPSGPSSYEQYF.

This clonotype was observed many times. The rearrangement uses TRBV4-1 and TRBJ1-2; D not certain. V dropped 1 base and J dropped 11 bases, with 17 bases sitting between them. Germline V CDR1 and CDR2: MGHRA, YSYEKL. The CDR3 is made up of 14 amino acids. The CDR3 bases are TGCGCCAGCAGCCAAGTCGGGGAGGCCCCCAAGTACACCTTC. Translation: CASSQVGEAPKYTF.

This clonotype has at least ten counts. The J gene is TRBJ2-3, the V gene TRBV4-1; 10 bases line up with TRBD2. The J segment lost 4 bases and the V segment lost 1 base, leaving 2 bases of the junction unmatched. The CDR3 contains 15 residues. CDR1 is MGHRA and CDR2 is YSYEKL in the germline V gene. The CDR3 sequence is CASSQAGTSADTQYF. Written as DNA, the CDR3 is TGCGCCAGCAGCCAAGCTGGGACTAGCGCAGATACGCAGTATTTT.

The rearrangement uses TRBV20-1 and TRBJ2-1; tentative D call: TRBD2 (5 bases). CDR3 length equals 11 residues. V gave up 6 bases and J gave up 6 bases, with 9 bases separating them. Germline CDR1 and CDR2: DFQATT and SNEGSKA (reference sequence). The CDR3 DNA sequence: TGCAGTGCGGGAGACTGCAATGAGCAGTTCTTC. Translating gives CSAGDCNEQFF.

V is TRBV6-1 and J is TRBJ2-1; 9 bases match TRBD2. V was pared by 6 bases and J by 5 bases, with 8 bases of the junction left unmatched. CDR1 and CDR2 (germline): MNHNS, SASEGT. This CDR3 comprises 15 residues. CDR3 residues: CASRPGLAPHNEQFF. The CDR3 DNA reads as TGTGCCAGCAGACCGGGACTAGCCCCTCACAATGAGCAGTTCTTC.

The J gene is TRBJ2-1, the V gene TRBV6-2 or TRBV6-3; 9 nucleotides align to TRBD1. The CDR3 extends over 15 amino acids. In germline, CDR1 is MNHEY, CDR2 SVGEGT. Trimming at V came to 5 bases and at J to 6 bases, leaving 8 bases not matched to a gene. The CDR3 sequence is CASSLRDRVPNEQFF. CDR3 in DNA: TGTGCCAGCAGTCTCCGGGACAGGGTACCCAATGAGCAGTTCTTC.

The chain joins TRBV20-1 to TRBJ2-2, with D possibly being TRBD1 or TRBD2 (5 bases each). Germline CDR1 is DFQATT and CDR2 is SNEGSKA (reference sequence). Trimming cost V 3 bases and J 0 bases, with 14 bases left between them. This CDR3 has 16 amino acids. The CDR3 DNA is TGCAGTGCTAGTATCCGGGACCGCCCGAACACCGGGGAGCTGTTTTTT. It yields the protein CSASIRDRPNTGELFF.

This sequence joins TRBV27 and TRBJ1-2; 7 nucleotides line up with TRBD1. This CDR3 is built from 13 residues. The ends lost 8 bases at V and 4 bases at J; junction bases unmatched: 7. The germline gives CDR1 MNHEY, CDR2 SMNVEV (reference sequence). The CDR3 DNA follows: TGTGCCAGCGCACGACAGGGTTCCTATGGCTACACCTTC. This sequence encodes CASARQGSYGYTF.

The chain recombines TRBV5-4 with TRBJ1-1; TRBD1 is a possible D gene (6 bases). Germline V gene data show CDR1 as SGHNT and CDR2 as YYREEE (reference sequence). The CDR3 runs to 13 residues. V lost 6 bases and J 1 base, leaving 10 bases between the germline ends. The CDR3 coding sequence is TGTGCCAGCACTATGGACAGGAACACTGAAGCTTTCTTT. Encoded protein: CASTMDRNTEAFF.

This clonotype has a handful of counts. V and J are TRBV28 and TRBJ2-7, with D possibly TRBD2 on 5 matching bases. Trimming took off 2 bases at V and 5 bases at J, with 10 bases between the two ends. The CDR3 sequence is 13 residues long. The germline gives CDR1 MDHEN, CDR2 SYDVKM. CDR3 nucleotides: TGTGCCAGCAGTTTAACGGGGTTTAACGAGCAGTACTTC. Its translation: CASSLTGFNEQYF.

There are a few counts of this clonotype. The chain combines TRBV5-1 with TRBJ1-1; D gene uncertain. V lost 4 bases and J lost 6, with 19 bases in between. CDR3 length equals 15 residues. Germline-derived CDR1 and CDR2 are SGHRS and YFSETQ. For the CDR3, the DNA is TGCGCCAGCAGCGCAACGACCGTTGTGGGTCCTGAAGCTTTCTTT. It translates to CASSATTVVGPEAFF. The complete variable domain, with remaining parts taken from reference TRBV5-1 and TRBJ1-1, reads KAGVTQTPRYLIKTRGQQVTLSCSPISGHRSVSWYQQTPGQGLQFLFEYFSETQRNKGNFPGRFSGRQFSNSRSEMNVSTLELGDSALYLCASSATTVVGPEAFFGQGTRLTVV.

This clonotype was seen more than once but under ten times. Here the CDR3 reads CASSEEDRYYGYTF. CDR3 DNA sequence: TGTGCCAGCAGTGAAGAGGACCGATACTATGGCTACACCTTC. V usage is TRBV25-1 and J usage is TRBJ1-2, with D unclear. Looked up from germline, CDR1 is MGHDK and CDR2 is SYGVNS. The CDR3 length is 14 residues. V lost 2 bases to trimming and J lost 3 bases, with 10 bases between them.

This clonotype appeared once. The chain employs TRBV3-1 and TRBJ2-2, with D tentatively TRBD1 (6 bases). CDR1 is LGHDT and CDR2 is YNNKEL in the germline V gene (reference sequence). With 1 base removed from V and 1 base from J, the gap between germline ends came to 7 bases. The CDR3 sequence is 15 residues long. CDR3 DNA sequence: TGTGCCAGCAGCCAAGGGGGACAGAACACCGGGGAGCTGTTTTTT. Encoded protein: CASSQGGQNTGELFF.

This clonotype appeared a few times. The chain joins TRBV5-1 to TRBJ2-7; a possible D gene is TRBD1 (6 bases). Germline CDR1 is SGHRS and CDR2 is YFSETQ. The CDR3 has 14 residues. Deletions cut 0 bases from V and 7 bases from J, with 14 bases between. The CDR3 nucleotides read TGCGCCAGCAGCTTGGATCTGGGGGCAGGGGAGCAGTACTTC. Its protein is CASSLDLGAGEQYF.

The chain couples TRBV28 to TRBJ1-1, with D possibly matching TRBD1 (5 bases). The CDR3 consists of 16 residues. V was clipped by 5 bases and J by 0 bases, with 16 bases between them. Germline V gives CDR1 MDHEN, CDR2 SYDVKM. The CDR3 loop reads CASSPAGAGMNTEAFF. CDR3 coding DNA: TGTGCCAGCAGTCCTGCCGGGGCAGGGATGAACACTGAAGCTTTCTTT.

The gene calls are TRBV2 and TRBJ1-5; tentative D call: TRBD1 (5 bases). V lost 6 bases to trimming and J lost 6 bases, with 15 bases between them. The length of the CDR3 is 14 residues. CDR1 is SNHLY, CDR2 FYNNEI, per germline. CDR3 protein: CASSPRQRGQPQHF. The CDR3 DNA follows: TGTGCCAGCAGCCCCAGACAGAGGGGTCAGCCCCAGCATTTT.

The chain recombines TRBV2 with TRBJ2-1; no firm D call. The germline V gene has CDR1 SNHLY and CDR2 FYNNEI. The CDR3 contains 12 residues. The V gene lost 6 bases and the J gene lost 11 bases, with 14 bases spanning the gap. The DNA for the CDR3 is TGTGCCAGCAGAGTCAAGGTTCCCAAGCAGTTCTTC. Protein product: CASRVKVPKQFF.

In this sample, this clonotype turned up a few times. The chain links TRBV4-2 to TRBJ2-2; D perhaps matches TRBD2 (5 bases). Germline values: CDR1 LGHNA, CDR2 YNFKEQ. The ends were cut back, 2 bases at V and 6 bases at J, with 7 bases in the middle. This CDR3 comprises 13 residues. CDR3 bases: TGTGCCAGCAGCCAACTAGCCCCCGGGGAGCTGTTTTTT. As protein: CASSQLAPGELFF.